This TCR beta chain was profiled in a study of T cells in Graves' hyperthyroidism and ophthalmopathy. RNA transcripts yielded amplified TCR beta CDR3 regions. Carried out on the TCR CDR3, a first-round RT-PCR used the HTBI primer set. From the multiplex PCR reads, TCRdb called clonotypes with MiXCR, one entry per CDR3 protein. The sample carries approximately 510,000 distinct CDR3 sequences, about 45% recorded once. The germline V and J ends were trimmed by 5 bases and 7 bases, with 15 bases remaining between them. The CDR3 has 13 amino acids. Germline-derived CDR1 and CDR2 are SGHVS and FNYEAQ. The clonotype originates from an adult woman with Graves' disease, either hyperthyroidism or ophthalmopathy (not recorded which). The chain has TRBV7-6 and TRBJ2-7; D not resolved. Sequenced material: peripheral blood or thyroid tissue (not recorded which). The CDR3 DNA is TGTGCCAGCAGCCCGTTCCCCACTGGTGAGCAGTACTTC. Its protein is CASSPFPTGEQYF.